This entry is about one T cell receptor beta chain. Antigen unknown. This sample is part of a study of OX40 agonist ivuxolimab in advanced cancers. About the study: Patients enrolled in dose escalation were diagnosed with hepatocellular carcinoma, melanoma, renal cell or head and neck cancer. The study, taken as a whole, reports: Expanded clones were, on average, more numerous in CD8+ T cells than in CD4+. With doses of 0.1 to 3.0 mg/kg, CD4+ and CD8+ blood T cells had undergone clonal expansion by week 6. Some nonresponders additionally presented with little normalized T-cell clonal expansion.

Germline CDR1 and CDR2: MDHEN and SYDVKM. With 1 base removed from V and 0 bases from J, the gap between germline ends came to 6 bases. This CDR3 region has 15 residues. TCRdb keeps only in-frame clones here, not all; method: immunoSEQ multiplex PCR. The profile shows over 100,000 clones, around 93% of them singletons. The sequence derives from an adult with an advanced solid tumor such as melanoma, head and neck, liver or kidney cancer. The source was CD4+ or CD8+ T cells sorted from blood, collected in a trial of the OX40 agonist ivuxolimab. The chain is built from TRBV28 and TRBJ1-4, with D unresolved. CDR3 in DNA: TGTGCCAGCAGTTTATTTGGGTCAACTAATGAAAAACTGTTTTTT. Translated, it gives CASSLFGSTNEKLFF.